Listed here are 11 T cell receptor beta chains from one sample, sequenced in a study of T cell responses to AZD1222 COVID-19 vaccine. Sequencing was performed with immunoSEQ multiplex PCR; in TCRdb, only in-frame clones are kept and a portion is missing. The table has 130,000 to 150,000 clones, under 95% seen once. Sequenced material: peripheral blood, taken on day 0 of AZD1222 vaccination. Receptor source: an adult in good health.

This sequence joins TRBV7-2 and TRBJ2-7, with D unresolved. The CDR3 runs 14 residues. The ends were cut back, 0 bases at V and 1 base at J, with 7 bases in the middle. Germline values: CDR1 SGHTA, CDR2 FQGNSA. Here the CDR3 reads CASSLAGGSYEQYF. The CDR3 DNA is TGTGCCAGCAGCTTAGCTGGCGGTTCCTACGAGCAGTACTTC.

The chain joins TRBV7-3 to TRBJ1-1; possible D gene TRBD1, 5 bases. V dropped 5 bases and J dropped 8 bases, with 12 bases sitting between them. Germline V gene data show CDR1 as SGHTA and CDR2 as FQGTGA. The CDR3 has 12 amino acids. The CDR3 region is CASSRGQGEAFF. The DNA of the CDR3 is TGTGCCAGCAGCCGAGGGCAGGGAGAAGCTTTCTTT.

In regard to this clone: The sample carries other DNA sequences with the same CDR3. This sequence joins TRBV6-2 or TRBV6-3 and TRBJ2-1; D is uncertain. Trimming took 5 bases from V and 6 from J, leaving 8 bases between them. Germline V CDR1 and CDR2: MNHEY, SVGEGT. CDR3 length: 12 amino acids. The CDR3 region is CASSAVGNEQFF. In nucleotides, the CDR3 is TGTGCCAGCAGTGCGGTCGGCAATGAGCAGTTCTTC.

The V and J genes are TRBV9 and TRBJ2-7; 11 bases line up with TRBD1. CDR3 size: 16 residues. The germline CDR1 and CDR2 sequences are SGDLS and YYNGEE. Trimming took 4 bases from V and 1 from J; bases not matched to a gene: 7. The CDR3 DNA reads as TGTGCCAGCAGCATAGCCGGGACAGGGGGGTCCTACGAGCAGTACTTC. Translated, it gives CASSIAGTGGSYEQYF.

The chain employs TRBV9 and TRBJ2-2; TRBD1 matches at 10 bases. After removal of 6 bases from V and 8 bases from J, the junction contained 10 bases not matched to a gene. Germline assignment: CDR1 SGDLS and CDR2 YYNGEE. The CDR3 spans 15 residues. The CDR3 spells CASTKRDRGVGELFF. The DNA for the CDR3 is TGTGCCAGCACCAAGAGGGACAGGGGCGTGGGGGAGCTGTTTTTT.

V usage is TRBV6-2 or TRBV6-3 and J usage is TRBJ2-6, with D perhaps matching TRBD1 or TRBD2 (6 bases each). V lost 2 bases to trimming and J lost 2 bases, with 10 bases between them. The CDR3 has 16 amino acids. Germline V gives CDR1 MNHEY, CDR2 SVGEGT. CDR3 DNA: TGTGCCAGCAGTTACCCCGGGGGCGCTGGGGCCAACGTCCTGACTTTC. Residues: CASSYPGGAGANVLTF.

Details on this clone: Given a much more abundant clone one base away, this may be a read error. The V and J genes are TRBV7-9 and TRBJ2-2; a weak D match, TRBD1 (5 bases). With 4 bases removed from V and 1 base from J, the gap between germline ends came to 7 bases. The CDR3 runs 14 residues. Germline V gene data show CDR1 as SEHNR and CDR2 as FQNEAQ (reference sequence). This chain's CDR3 is CASSWGQNTGELFF. For the CDR3, the DNA is TGTGCCAGCAGCTGGGGCCAGAACACCGGGGAGCTGTTTTTT.

The rearrangement uses TRBV5-4 and TRBJ2-5; 16 bases are shared with TRBD2. Germline loops: CDR1 SGHNT, CDR2 YYREEE (reference sequence). J lost 5 bases, V lost 5 bases, and 9 bases had no gene match. This CDR3 region has 17 residues. CDR3 coding DNA: TGTGCCAGCAGTCCCGGAGGGACTAGCGGGAGGGGCGAGACCCAGTACTTC. This codes for CASSPGGTSGRGETQYF.

This clone was seen a single time. J is TRBJ2-3 and V is TRBV7-2, with 12 nucleotides matching TRBD2. Germline V lookup: CDR1 SGHTA, CDR2 FQGNSA. V dropped 5 bases and J dropped 1; count of bases not matched to a gene: 4. This CDR3 spans 16 amino acids. DNA for the CDR3: TGTGCCAGCAGCGAAAGACTAGCGGGGGGCACAGATACGCAGTATTTT. It specifies CASSERLAGGTDTQYF. Looking up the rest from reference TRBV7-2 and TRBJ2-3 gives the full variable domain: GAGVSQSPSNKVTEKGKDVELRCDPISGHTALYWYRQSLGQGLEFLIYFQGNSAPDKSGLPSDRFSAERTGGSVSTLTIQRTQQEDSAVYLCASSERLAGGTDTQYFGPGTRLTVL.

This rearrangement joins TRBV9 to TRBJ2-5; tentative D call: TRBD1 (6 bases). CDR1 is SGDLS, CDR2 YYNGEE, per germline. The CDR3 runs to 16 residues. The V end lost 4 bases, the J end lost 5 bases, and 21 bases lay between the germline ends. CDR3 nucleotides: TGTGCCAGCAGCCCTACGGACAGCTCGTATCGGGAGACCCAGTACTTC. Encoded protein: CASSPTDSSYRETQYF.

V usage is TRBV6-2 or TRBV6-3 and J usage is TRBJ2-7; no reliable D call. Germline V gives CDR1 MNHEY, CDR2 SVGEGT. Trimming pared 6 bases from V and 3 bases from J, leaving 15 bases between. The CDR3 is 14 amino acids. The CDR3 reads CASSPPGSLYEQYF. In nucleotides, the CDR3 is TGTGCCAGCAGCCCCCCGGGCTCCCTCTACGAGCAGTACTTC.